This T cell receptor beta chain comes out of a study of blood T cell repertoires in COVID-19. Study-level information: COVID-19 samples collected from the United States, Italy and Spain covered acute and convalescent phases. PBMCs, B-cell-depleted T cells, or T cells were the source of the cDNA or gDNA that made up the material.

Under the authors' procedure: Reference gene primer amplification in the assay estimated nucleated cell counts. Sequenced by immunoSEQ multiplex PCR; TCRdb stores in-frame clones only, minus some. V, J and clone size are those of that table, while D and trimming were read from the DNA. The top ten hold 1.7% of the sample, which has almost 400,000 clones, approximately 89% seen once. After removal of 4 bases from V and 5 bases from J, the junction contained 9 bases not matched to a gene. Germline assignment: CDR1 MNHEY and CDR2 SVGAGI. The CDR3 totals 15 residues. Each recovered donor of Cohort 3 presented with two negative PCRs, clearance, or symptom resolution.

The sequenced sample was PBMCs or T cells enriched from blood (not recorded which). The rearrangement uses TRBV6-5 and TRBJ1-2, with 8 nucleotides matching TRBD1. The receptor was isolated from a woman aged 25 to 39 who had recovered from COVID-19. CDR3 DNA: TGTGCCAGCAGTTCCCTACAGGGGGGAAGGTATGGCTACACCTTC. Residues: CASSSLQGGRYGYTF.